The clone carrying this T cell receptor beta chain was seen once. What it binds is not known. Template material for TCR beta VDJ and CDR3 profiling consisted of genomic DNA. TCRdb re-called the reads with MiXCR, one entry per CDR3 protein. This repertoire shows under 200,000 distinct CDR3 sequences, just under 65% found once; its top ten account for under 60%. This specimen comes from a study of CD8+CD57+ T cells in acquired aplastic anemia. Across the whole study: CD4+ cell libraries from healthy donors averaged around 9.8 million reads.

The study's findings and limits: Overlapping CD8+ CDR3 repertoires of patients and controls contained approximately 29 shared sequences. Between patients and controls, CD8+ Simpson's diversity did not vary significantly.

Trimming removed 5 bases at V and 7 bases at J, with 15 bases between. Germline CDR1 SEHNR, CDR2 FQNEAQ (reference sequence). The CDR3 length is 13 residues. Sequencing was done on a sample of sorted CD4+, CD8+, or CD8+CD57+ T cells (not recorded which) from PBMCs. This TCR was recovered from a human donor in good health. The chain couples TRBV7-9 to TRBJ2-7; weak D call: TRBD1 (5 bases). The CDR3 sequence: CASSARVSGEQYF. The CDR3 coding sequence is TGTGCCAGCAGCGCCAGGGTATCTGGGGAGCAGTACTTC.